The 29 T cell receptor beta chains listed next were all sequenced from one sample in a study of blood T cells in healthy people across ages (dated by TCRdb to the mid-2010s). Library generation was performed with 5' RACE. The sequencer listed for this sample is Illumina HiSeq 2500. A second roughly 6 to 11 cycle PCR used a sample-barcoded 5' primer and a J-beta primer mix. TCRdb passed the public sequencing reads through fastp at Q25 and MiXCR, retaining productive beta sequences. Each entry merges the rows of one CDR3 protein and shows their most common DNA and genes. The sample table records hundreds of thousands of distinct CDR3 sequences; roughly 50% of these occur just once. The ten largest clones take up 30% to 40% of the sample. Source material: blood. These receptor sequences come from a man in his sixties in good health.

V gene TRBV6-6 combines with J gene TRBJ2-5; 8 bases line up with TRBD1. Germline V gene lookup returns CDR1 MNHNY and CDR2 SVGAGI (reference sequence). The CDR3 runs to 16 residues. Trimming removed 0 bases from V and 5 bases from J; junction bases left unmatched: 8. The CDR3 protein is CASSYSNGRGPETQYF. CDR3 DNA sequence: TGTGCCAGCAGTTACTCGAATGGCAGGGGGCCTGAGACCCAGTACTTC.

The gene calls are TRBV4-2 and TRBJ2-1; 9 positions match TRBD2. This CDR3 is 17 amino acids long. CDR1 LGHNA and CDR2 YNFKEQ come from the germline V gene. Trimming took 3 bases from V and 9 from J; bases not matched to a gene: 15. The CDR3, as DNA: TGTGCCAGCAGCCAGGGGGTAGCGGGGGAATTAGGGGGTGAGCAGTTCTTC. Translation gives CASSQGVAGELGGEQFF.

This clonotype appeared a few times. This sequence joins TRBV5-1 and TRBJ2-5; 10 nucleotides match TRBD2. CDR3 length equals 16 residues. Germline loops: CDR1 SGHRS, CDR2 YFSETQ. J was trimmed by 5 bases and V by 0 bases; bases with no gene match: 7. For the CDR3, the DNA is TGCGCCAGCAGCTTGGGACTAGCGGGTCCGTCGGAGACCCAGTACTTC. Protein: CASSLGLAGPSETQYF.

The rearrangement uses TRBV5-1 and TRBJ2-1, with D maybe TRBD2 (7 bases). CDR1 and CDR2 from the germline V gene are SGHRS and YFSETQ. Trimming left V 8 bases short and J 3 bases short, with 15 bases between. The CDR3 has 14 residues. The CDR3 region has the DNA TGCGCCAGTACAAAGGGGGGGGTCTACAATGAGCAGTTCTTC. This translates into CASTKGGVYNEQFF.

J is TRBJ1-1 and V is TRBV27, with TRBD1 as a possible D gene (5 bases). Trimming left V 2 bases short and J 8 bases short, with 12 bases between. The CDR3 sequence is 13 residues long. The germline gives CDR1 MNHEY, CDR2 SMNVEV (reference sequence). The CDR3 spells CASSLTRGAEAFF. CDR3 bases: TGTGCCAGCAGTTTAACCCGGGGCGCCGAAGCTTTCTTT.

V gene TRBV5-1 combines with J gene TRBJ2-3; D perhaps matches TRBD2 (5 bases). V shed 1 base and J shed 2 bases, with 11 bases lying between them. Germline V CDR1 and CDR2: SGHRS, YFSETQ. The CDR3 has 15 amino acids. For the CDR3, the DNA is TGCGCCAGCAGCTTGACTAGGGCTAACACAGATACGCAGTATTTT. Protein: CASSLTRANTDTQYF.

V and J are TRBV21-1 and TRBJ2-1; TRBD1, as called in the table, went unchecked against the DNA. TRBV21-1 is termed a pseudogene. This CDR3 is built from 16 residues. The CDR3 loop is CASSSEQARDGNEQFF. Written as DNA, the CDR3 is TGTGCCAGCAGCAGCGAACAGGCACGTGACGGGAATGAGCAGTTCTTC.

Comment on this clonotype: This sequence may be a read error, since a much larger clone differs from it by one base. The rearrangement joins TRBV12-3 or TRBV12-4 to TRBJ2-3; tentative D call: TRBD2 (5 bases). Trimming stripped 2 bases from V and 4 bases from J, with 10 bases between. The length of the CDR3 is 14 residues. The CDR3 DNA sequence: TGTGCCAGCAGTTTAAGGAAGAGGGCAGATACGCAGTATTTT. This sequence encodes CASSLRKRADTQYF.

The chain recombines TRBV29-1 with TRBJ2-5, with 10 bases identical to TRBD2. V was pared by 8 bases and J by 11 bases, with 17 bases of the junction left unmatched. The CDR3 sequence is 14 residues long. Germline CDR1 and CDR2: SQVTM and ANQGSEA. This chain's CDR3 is CSLRLAGGGNEQYF. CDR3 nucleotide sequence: TGCAGCCTCAGACTAGCGGGTGGCGGCAATGAGCAGTACTTC. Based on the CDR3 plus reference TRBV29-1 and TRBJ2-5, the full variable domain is SAVISQKPSRDICQRGTSLTIQCQVDSQVTMMFWYRQQPGQSLTLIATANQGSEATYESGFVIDKFPISRPNLTFSTLTVSNMSPEDSSIYLCSLRLAGGGNEQYFGPGTRLLVL.

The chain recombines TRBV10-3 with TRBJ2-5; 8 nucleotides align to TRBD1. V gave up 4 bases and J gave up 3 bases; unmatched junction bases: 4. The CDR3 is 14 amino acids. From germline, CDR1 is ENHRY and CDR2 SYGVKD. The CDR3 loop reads CAISVNRGEETQYF. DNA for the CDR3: TGTGCCATCAGTGTAAACAGGGGGGAAGAGACCCAGTACTTC.

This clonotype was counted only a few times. The CDR3 nucleotides read TGTGCCAGCAGTCGCGGGACTATCACAGATACGCAGTATTTT. Amino acids: CASSRGTITDTQYF. This sequence joins TRBV6-5 and TRBJ2-3, with 7 positions matching TRBD2. Germline-derived CDR1 and CDR2 are MNHEY and SVGAGI. With 5 bases clipped from V and 2 bases from J, the junction kept 4 bases outside the gene matches. The CDR3 covers 14 residues.

The CDR3 loop reads CSARRDRAPETQYF. The CDR3 DNA sequence: TGCAGTGCTAGACGGGACAGGGCCCCAGAGACCCAGTACTTC. The chain recombines TRBV20-1 with TRBJ2-5, with 9 bases aligning to TRBD1. Looked up from germline, CDR1 is DFQATT and CDR2 is SNEGSKA (reference sequence). The CDR3 consists of 14 residues. Trimming removed 2 bases from V and 4 bases from J; junction bases left unmatched: 5.

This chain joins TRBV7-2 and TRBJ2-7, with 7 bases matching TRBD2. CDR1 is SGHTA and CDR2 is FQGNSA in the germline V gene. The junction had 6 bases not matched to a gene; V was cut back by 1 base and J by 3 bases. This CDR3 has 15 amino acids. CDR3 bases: TGTGCCAGCAGCTTAGGAGCGGGGATCAACTACGAGCAGTACTTC. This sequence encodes CASSLGAGINYEQYF.

The CDR3 region is CASSISLLQSNEQFF. In DNA, the CDR3 is TGCGCCAGCAGCATTAGCCTACTACAAAGCAATGAGCAGTTCTTC. The chain has TRBV5-1 and TRBJ2-1; D not certain. V was pared by 4 bases and J by 6 bases, with 17 bases between. The CDR3 contains 15 residues. CDR1 is SGHRS and CDR2 is YFSETQ in the germline V gene.

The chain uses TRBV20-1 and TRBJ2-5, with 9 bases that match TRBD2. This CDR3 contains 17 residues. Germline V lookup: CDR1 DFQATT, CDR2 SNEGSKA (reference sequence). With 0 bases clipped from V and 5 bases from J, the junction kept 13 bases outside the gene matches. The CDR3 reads CSARDRASGAWGETQYF. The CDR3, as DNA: TGCAGTGCTAGAGATCGGGCTAGCGGGGCCTGGGGGGAGACCCAGTACTTC.

CDR3 sequence reads: CASSTAVGDTQYF. The CDR3 coding sequence is TGTGCCAGCAGTACGGCAGTTGGAGATACGCAGTATTTT. This chain joins TRBV12-3 or TRBV12-4 and TRBJ2-3; D gene uncertain. The CDR3 is made up of 13 amino acids. Trimming removed 5 bases from V and 5 bases from J, with 11 bases in between.

CDR3 DNA sequence: TGCAGTGCTAGAGATGTTGGGGCAGAAAGAGCTTTCTTT. This translates into CSARDVGAERAFF. The chain combines TRBV20-1 with TRBJ1-1, with a possible D match to TRBD1 (5 bases). Per the germline V gene, CDR1 is DFQATT and CDR2 is SNEGSKA (reference sequence). V gave up 0 bases and J gave up 10 bases, with 15 bases separating them. This CDR3 comprises 13 residues.

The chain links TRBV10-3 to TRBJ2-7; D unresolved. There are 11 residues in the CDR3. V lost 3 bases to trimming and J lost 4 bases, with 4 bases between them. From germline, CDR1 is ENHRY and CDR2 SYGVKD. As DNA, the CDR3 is TGTGCCATCAGTGAACAGTACGAGCAGTACTTC. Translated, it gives CAISEQYEQYF.

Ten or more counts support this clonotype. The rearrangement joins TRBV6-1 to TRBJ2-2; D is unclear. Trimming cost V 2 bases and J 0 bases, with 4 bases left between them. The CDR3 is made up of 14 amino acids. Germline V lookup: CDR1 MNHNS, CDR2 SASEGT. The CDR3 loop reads CASSESANTGELFF. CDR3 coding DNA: TGTGCCAGCAGTGAATCCGCGAACACCGGGGAGCTGTTTTTT.

The CDR3 loop is CASSQEGGGYNEQYF. In nucleotides, the CDR3 is TGTGCCAGCAGCCAAGAGGGGGGGGGCTACAATGAGCAGTACTTC. The J gene is TRBJ2-7, the V gene TRBV4-2; tentatively, D is TRBD2 (7 bases). The CDR3 is made up of 15 amino acids. Trimming removed 0 bases at V and 7 bases at J, with 16 bases between. Per the germline V gene, CDR1 is LGHNA and CDR2 is YNFKEQ.

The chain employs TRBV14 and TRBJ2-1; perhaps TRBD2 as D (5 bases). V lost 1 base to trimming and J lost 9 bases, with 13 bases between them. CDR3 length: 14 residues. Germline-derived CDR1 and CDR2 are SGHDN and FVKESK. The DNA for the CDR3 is TGTGCCAGCAGCCAAGTACTAGGAGCCGCTGAGCAGTTCTTC. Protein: CASSQVLGAAEQFF.

This CDR3 reads CASSPPTENSPLHF. CDR3 in DNA: TGTGCCAGCTCACCCCCGACAGAGAATTCACCCCTCCACTTT. This chain uses TRBV18 with TRBJ1-6, with D possibly being TRBD1 (5 bases). The germline V gene has CDR1 KGHSH and CDR2 LQKENI. This CDR3 comprises 14 residues. Trimming shortened V by 3 bases and J by 7 bases, and 10 bases separated the two germline ends.

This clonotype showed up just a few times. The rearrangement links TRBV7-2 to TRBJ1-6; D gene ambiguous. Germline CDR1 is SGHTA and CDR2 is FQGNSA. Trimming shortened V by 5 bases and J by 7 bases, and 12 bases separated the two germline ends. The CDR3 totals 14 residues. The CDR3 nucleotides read TGTGCCAGCAGCCCAACAATAGGAAATTCACCCCTCCACTTT. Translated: CASSPTIGNSPLHF.

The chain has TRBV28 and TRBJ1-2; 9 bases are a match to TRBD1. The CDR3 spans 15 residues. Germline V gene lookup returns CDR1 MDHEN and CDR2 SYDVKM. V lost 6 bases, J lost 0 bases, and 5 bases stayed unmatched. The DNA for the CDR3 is TGTGCCAGCAGGGGACAGGGTGTCCCTAACTATGGCTACACCTTC. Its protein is CASRGQGVPNYGYTF.

The CDR3, as DNA: TGTGCCAGCAGCTTGGGACTAGCGGGAGTTTATACAGATACGCAGTATTTT. It translates to CASSLGLAGVYTDTQYF. The chain carries TRBV5-4 and TRBJ2-3; TRBD2 matches at 12 bases. The CDR3 has 17 amino acids. V lost 0 bases and J lost 3; bases outside the gene matches: 5. Germline V gives CDR1 SGHNT, CDR2 YYREEE (reference sequence).

The CDR3 here is CASSLGHGSNYGYTF. The CDR3 coding sequence is TGTGCCAGCAGCTTAGGGCACGGATCTAACTATGGCTACACCTTC. The J gene is TRBJ1-2, the V gene TRBV7-2; no definite D call. Germline-derived CDR1 and CDR2 are SGHTA and FQGNSA. V gave up 1 base and J gave up 0 bases, with 9 bases separating them. The CDR3 contains 15 residues.

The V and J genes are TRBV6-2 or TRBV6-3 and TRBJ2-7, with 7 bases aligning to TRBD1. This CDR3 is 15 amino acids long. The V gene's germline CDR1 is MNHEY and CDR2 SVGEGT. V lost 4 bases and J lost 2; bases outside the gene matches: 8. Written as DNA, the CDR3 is TGTGCCAGCAGTTTGACCGTGACAGGGCCCTACGAGCAGTACTTC. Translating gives CASSLTVTGPYEQYF.

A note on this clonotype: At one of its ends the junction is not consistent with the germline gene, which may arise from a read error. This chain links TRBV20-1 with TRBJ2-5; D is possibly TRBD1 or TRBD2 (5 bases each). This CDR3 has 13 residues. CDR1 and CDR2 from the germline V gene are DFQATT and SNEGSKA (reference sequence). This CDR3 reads CNASGGHQETQYF. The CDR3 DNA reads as TGCAATGCCTCTGGGGGTCATCAAGAGACCCAGTACTTT.

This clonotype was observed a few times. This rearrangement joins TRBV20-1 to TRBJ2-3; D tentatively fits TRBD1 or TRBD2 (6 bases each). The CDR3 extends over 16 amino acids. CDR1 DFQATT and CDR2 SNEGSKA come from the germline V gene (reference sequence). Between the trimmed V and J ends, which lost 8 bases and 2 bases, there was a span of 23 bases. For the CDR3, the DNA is TGCAGTTCCGTTAGTTGGGGGGCGCCGATCACAGATACGCAGTATTTT. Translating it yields CSSVSWGAPITDTQYF.